The clone carrying this T cell receptor beta chain was counted only a few times. Its antigen remains unidentified. These data originate in a study of T-cell reconstitution after alpha-beta-depleted transplantation in children. Unique molecular identifiers were incorporated during preparation of the TCRbeta library. TCRdb used MiXCR to reprocess the PCR reads, holding one entry per CDR3 protein. The sample gives about 590,000 distinct CDR3 sequences, roughly 13% of which show up once; around 2% is in the top ten. V lost 4 bases to trimming and J lost 4 bases; unmatched junction nucleotides: 8. This CDR3 comprises 17 residues. Germline V gives CDR1 SEHNR, CDR2 FQNEAQ (reference sequence). Whole-study findings and limits: Roughly two months post-transplant, alpha-beta T cells reportedly originated from several hundred graft clones that had expanded. The high TCRbeta diversity at day 60 in some patients came from surviving recipient T cells and thymic progenitors. One year after transplant, T-cell counts and diversity came mostly from newly produced T cells.

The material was PBMCs, mostly from graft donor cells, obtained 360 days after TCRalphabeta/CD19-depleted stem cell transplant. The chain carries TRBV7-9 and TRBJ2-7, with 15 bases that match TRBD2. The clonotype comes from a male patient younger than 18 who had a stem cell transplant for acute myeloid leukemia, so the T cells may come from the graft donor. The CDR3 DNA reads TGTGCCAGCAGCTCCTGGACTAGCGGGAGGGCTAGATACGAGCAGTACTTC. The encoded protein is CASSSWTSGRARYEQYF. The full variable domain, rest sourced from reference TRBV7-9 and TRBJ2-7, is DTGVSQNPRHKITKRGQNVTFRCDPISEHNRLYWYRQTLGQGPEFLTYFQNEAQLEKSRLLSDRFSAERPKGSFSTLEIQRTEQGDSAMYLCASSSWTSGRARYEQYFGPGTRLTVT.